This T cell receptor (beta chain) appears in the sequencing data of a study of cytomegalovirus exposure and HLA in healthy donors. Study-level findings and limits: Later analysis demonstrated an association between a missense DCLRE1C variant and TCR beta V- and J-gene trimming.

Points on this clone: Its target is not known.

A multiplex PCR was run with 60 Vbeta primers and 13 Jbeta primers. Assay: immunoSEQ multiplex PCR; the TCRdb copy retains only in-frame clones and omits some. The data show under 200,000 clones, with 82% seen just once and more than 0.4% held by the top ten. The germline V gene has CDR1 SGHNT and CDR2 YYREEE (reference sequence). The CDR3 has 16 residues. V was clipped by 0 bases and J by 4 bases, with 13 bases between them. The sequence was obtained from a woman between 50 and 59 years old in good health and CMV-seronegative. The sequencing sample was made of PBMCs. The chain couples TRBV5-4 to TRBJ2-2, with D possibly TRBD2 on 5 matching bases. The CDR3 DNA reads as TGTGCCAGCAGCTTGGGTTGGCACGCGGGCACCGGGGAGCTGTTTTTT. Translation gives CASSLGWHAGTGELFF.